These 13 T cell receptor beta chains were all obtained from the same sample, sequenced in a study of blood T cell repertoires in COVID-19. The method was immunoSEQ multiplex PCR; TCRdb's version includes in-frame clones alone and lacks a portion of them. The sample holds 300,000 to 450,000 clones; approximately 89% are singletons and the top ten take approximately 1.3%. Sequenced material: PBMCs or T cells enriched from blood (not recorded which). The receptors originated from a man aged 25 to 45 who had recovered from COVID-19.

The sample holds a few counts of this clone. The chain recombines TRBV18 with TRBJ1-6; weak D call: TRBD1 (5 bases). Deletions cut 0 bases from V and 10 bases from J, with 7 bases between. The germline gives CDR1 KGHSH, CDR2 LQKENI. The length of the CDR3 is 13 residues. The CDR3 sequence is CASSPPQGSPLHF. CDR3 DNA sequence: TGTGCCAGCTCACCACCCCAGGGATCACCCCTCCACTTT.

This clone was observed a handful of times. This chain uses TRBV6-5 with TRBJ2-5; no definite D call. Deletions cut 5 bases from V and 1 base from J, with 14 bases between. CDR3 length: 15 amino acids. Germline CDR1 is MNHEY and CDR2 is SVGAGI. CDR3 sequence (DNA): TGTGCCAGCAGTCCCAGTCTGGCGGTCCAAGAGACCCAGTACTTC. Its protein is CASSPSLAVQETQYF.

As concerns this clone: At the DNA level, this CDR3 is encoded by other sequences in the same sample as well. This chain connects TRBV12-3 or TRBV12-4 to TRBJ1-2, with 7 bases fitting TRBD1. V lost 2 bases to trimming and J lost 8 bases; unmatched junction nucleotides: 5. There are 13 residues in the CDR3. DNA for the CDR3: TGTGCCAGCAGTTTAAGGGGGCGCGGCGGCTACACCTTC. It encodes CASSLRGRGGYTF.

V is TRBV5-6 and J is TRBJ2-5; unclear D gene. This CDR3 has 11 amino acids. Germline V gene lookup returns CDR1 SGHDT and CDR2 YYEEEE. V was cut by 1 base and J by 5 bases, with 3 bases left in between. CDR3: CASSLSETQYF. CDR3 DNA: TGTGCCAGCAGCTTGAGCGAGACCCAGTACTTC.

The rearrangement links TRBV19 to TRBJ1-5; tentatively, D is TRBD1 (5 bases). V was clipped by 8 bases and J by 1 base, with 18 bases between them. Germline values: CDR1 LNHDA, CDR2 SQIVND (reference sequence). The CDR3 sequence is 16 residues long. Here the CDR3 reads CASLDRGVLSNQPQHF. CDR3 DNA sequence: TGTGCCAGTCTGGATAGGGGTGTATTAAGCAATCAGCCCCAGCATTTT.

The sample holds one count of this clone. The V call is TRBV18, the J call TRBJ2-1; D may be TRBD2 (5 bases). Germline values: CDR1 KGHSH, CDR2 LQKENI. V gave up 6 bases and J gave up 8 bases, with 20 bases separating them. This CDR3 contains 15 residues. The CDR3, as DNA: TGTGCCAGCTCTCCTTGGCGAAAAATCGGGGATGAGCAGTTCTTC. Residues: CASSPWRKIGDEQFF.

The rearrangement joins TRBV2 to TRBJ1-2, with TRBD1 as a possible D gene (6 bases). The germline V gene has CDR1 SNHLY and CDR2 FYNNEI. Deletions cut 3 bases from V and 5 bases from J, with 19 bases between. CDR3 length: 16 amino acids. Written as DNA, the CDR3 is TGTGCCAGCAGTGATCGGTGGGCAGGGGATAAATATGGCTACACCTTC. The encoded protein is CASSDRWAGDKYGYTF.

The chain couples TRBV29-1 to TRBJ2-2; 10 bases are a match to TRBD1. Unmatched junction bases numbered 3, after V lost 4 bases and J lost 4 bases. The CDR3 covers 14 residues. Germline CDR1 SQVTM, CDR2 ANQGSEA. The CDR3 sequence is CSVARDRGTGELFF. In nucleotides, the CDR3 is TGCAGCGTTGCAAGGGACAGGGGCACCGGGGAGCTGTTTTTT.

This clone was recorded a few times. This rearrangement joins TRBV6-5 to TRBJ2-7; 8 positions agree with TRBD1. Germline loops: CDR1 MNHEY, CDR2 SVGAGI. The CDR3 contains 13 residues. Trimming removed 8 bases from V and 4 bases from J; junction bases left unmatched: 7. CDR3 residues: CASARDRQYEQYF. CDR3 coding DNA: TGTGCCAGCGCTAGGGACAGGCAGTACGAGCAGTACTTC.

This clone was observed a few times. The rearrangement links TRBV5-1 to TRBJ1-1, with 9 nucleotides matching TRBD1. V lost 4 bases and J lost 11; bases outside the gene matches: 9. This CDR3 comprises 13 residues. Germline CDR1 SGHRS, CDR2 YFSETQ. Here the CDR3 reads CASSQGQGIMAFF. The CDR3 DNA reads TGCGCCAGCAGCCAGGGACAGGGCATAATGGCTTTCTTT.

J is TRBJ1-1 and V is TRBV5-1; 8 positions agree with TRBD1. The ends lost 2 bases at V and 0 bases at J; junction bases unmatched: 3. The V gene's germline CDR1 is SGHRS and CDR2 YFSETQ. The CDR3 loop spans 15 amino acids. CDR3 nucleotide sequence: TGCGCCAGCAGCTTCCAGGGGGCGGTGAACACTGAAGCTTTCTTT. Amino acid sequence: CASSFQGAVNTEAFF.

In its sample, this clone was seen once. The genes are TRBV12-3 or TRBV12-4 and TRBJ1-2; D perhaps matches TRBD1 (6 bases). This CDR3 contains 13 residues. V was pared by 4 bases and J by 8 bases, with 14 bases between. For the CDR3, the DNA is TGTGCCAGCAGTTCGAGGGGGGGGCAAGGCTACACCTTC. Translation: CASSSRGGQGYTF.

The chain combines TRBV5-1 with TRBJ2-7; 10 bases agree with TRBD2. CDR1 and CDR2 from the germline V gene are SGHRS and YFSETQ. There are 14 residues in the CDR3. After removal of 2 bases from V and 3 bases from J, the junction contained 2 bases not matched to a gene. Written as DNA, the CDR3 is TGCGCCAGCAGCTTAGCGGGGGGGTACTACGAGCAGTACTTC. This translates into CASSLAGGYYEQYF.